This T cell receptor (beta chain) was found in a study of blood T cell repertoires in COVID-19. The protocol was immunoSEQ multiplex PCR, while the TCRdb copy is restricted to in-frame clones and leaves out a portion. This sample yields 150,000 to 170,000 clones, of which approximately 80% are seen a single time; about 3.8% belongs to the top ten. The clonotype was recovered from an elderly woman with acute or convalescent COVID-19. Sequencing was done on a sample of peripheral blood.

The CDR3 region has the DNA TGTGCCAGCAGCGTAGTCCGTCGCGGGGTGAGCCCAGATACGCAGTATTTT. Translating it yields CASSVVRRGVSPDTQYF. The chain is built from TRBV9 and TRBJ2-3; perhaps TRBD2 as D (6 bases). Germline CDR1 is SGDLS and CDR2 is YYNGEE. Trimming left V 0 bases short and J 4 bases short, with 18 bases between. CDR3 length: 17 residues.